This is a list of T cell receptor beta chains from one sample in a study of identical twins. TCRdb recomputed calls from the 5' RACE reads with MiXCR, one row per CDR3 protein. The sample shows about 240,000 distinct CDR3 sequences, about 10% of them seen only once. The specimen was memory T cells sorted from blood. These receptors were taken from a man aged 50 to 59 in good health. Both conserved end residues are part of each CDR3. The D gene is left open where the match is weak. Clone size is given for some rows only: seen once, a few or many times, or a class if the clone is expanded.

v_gene: TRBV7-9
j_gene: TRBJ2-7
d_gene: .
abundance: few
CDR3nt: TGTGCCTCTACCGGGGTTCTCTCCTACGAGCAGTACTTC
CDR3aa: CASTGVLSYEQYF

v_gene: TRBV4-3
j_gene: TRBJ2-7
d_gene: .
abundance: .
CDR3nt: TGCGCCAGCAGCCGCGCCCCAACGGGTCTGGAGATGGGAGAGCAGTACTTC
CDR3aa: CASSRAPTGLEMGEQYF

v_gene: TRBV29-1
j_gene: TRBJ1-2
d_gene: TRBD1
abundance: few
CDR3nt: TGCAGCGTTTATTATCCGGGACAGGGTGATGGCTACACCTTC
CDR3aa: CSVYYPGQGDGYTF

v_gene: TRBV4-2
j_gene: TRBJ2-3
d_gene: .
abundance: .
CDR3nt: TGTGCCAGCAGCCAAGAAATGAAGGGGCGGTCTAGCACAGATACGCAGTATTTT
CDR3aa: CASSQEMKGRSSTDTQYF

v_gene: TRBV2
j_gene: TRBJ2-6
d_gene: .
abundance: many
CDR3nt: TGTGCCAGCAGTGGCATCTCTGGGGCCAACGTCCTGACTTTC
CDR3aa: CASSGISGANVLTF

v_gene: TRBV5-5
j_gene: TRBJ1-2
d_gene: .
abundance: .
CDR3nt: TGTGCCAGCAGCTTGGCTGGGGCACCGAATAACTATGGCTACACCTTC
CDR3aa: CASSLAGAPNNYGYTF

v_gene: TRBV12-3/TRBV12-4
j_gene: TRBJ1-5
d_gene: .
abundance: many
CDR3nt: TGTGCCAGCAGTTTTACGGATAATCAGCCCCAGCATTTT
CDR3aa: CASSFTDNQPQHF

v_gene: TRBV20-1
j_gene: TRBJ1-6
d_gene: .
abundance: .
CDR3nt: TGCAGTGCTCGGGGGGGGACAAGACTAAGCTCCTATAATTCACCCCTCCACTTT
CDR3aa: CSARGGTRLSSYNSPLHF

v_gene: TRBV7-2
j_gene: TRBJ2-3
d_gene: .
abundance: many
CDR3nt: TGTGCCAGCAGCCCCAAGAGCGGCACAGATACGCAGTATTTT
CDR3aa: CASSPKSGTDTQYF

v_gene: TRBV24-1
j_gene: TRBJ2-7
d_gene: .
abundance: few
CDR3nt: TGTGCCACCAGTGACCCCGGCGGCGTAGGCGAGCAGTACTTC
CDR3aa: CATSDPGGVGEQYF

v_gene: TRBV15
j_gene: TRBJ2-3
d_gene: .
abundance: many
CDR3nt: TGTGCCACCAGCAGAGATCGGGCTCCCCGGCGGAACACAGATACGCAGTATTTT
CDR3aa: CATSRDRAPRRNTDTQYF

v_gene: TRBV7-2
j_gene: TRBJ2-2
d_gene: .
abundance: few
CDR3nt: TGTGCCAGCAGCTTGGGGCGGGCCGGGGAGCTGTTTTTT
CDR3aa: CASSLGRAGELFF

v_gene: TRBV5-1
j_gene: TRBJ2-1
d_gene: TRBD1
abundance: many
CDR3nt: TGCGCCAGCAGCCTACCCCAGACAGGGTTCTCCTACAATGAGCAGTTCTTC
CDR3aa: CASSLPQTGFSYNEQFF

v_gene: TRBV7-2
j_gene: TRBJ1-6
d_gene: .
abundance: .
CDR3nt: TGTGCCAGCACGGGCAGGGGAGGGTCACCCCTCCACTTT
CDR3aa: CASTGRGGSPLHF

v_gene: TRBV6-5
j_gene: TRBJ2-1
d_gene: TRBD1
abundance: many
CDR3nt: TGTGCCAGCAGTTACAGGGACAGGGGGTCGTCGGCTGGTGAGCAGTTCTTC
CDR3aa: CASSYRDRGSSAGEQFF

v_gene: TRBV6-5
j_gene: TRBJ2-2
d_gene: .
abundance: .
CDR3nt: TGTGCCAGCAGTTACTCGTGCAGGGTGGGCGCCGGGGAGCTGTTTTTT
CDR3aa: CASSYSCRVGAGELFF

v_gene: TRBV20-1
j_gene: TRBJ2-1
d_gene: TRBD2
abundance: many
CDR3nt: TGCAGTGCACGAGGACTAGCATGGTACAATGAGCAGTTCTTC
CDR3aa: CSARGLAWYNEQFF

v_gene: TRBV12-3/TRBV12-4
j_gene: TRBJ2-1
d_gene: .
abundance: many
CDR3nt: TGTGCCAGCAGTTTTCGCGGGGGCGGGAATGAGCAGTTCTTC
CDR3aa: CASSFRGGGNEQFF

v_gene: TRBV7-9
j_gene: TRBJ2-1
d_gene: .
abundance: few
CDR3nt: TGTGCCAGCAGCTTAGACCGTATCGCCTACAATGAGCAGTTCTTC
CDR3aa: CASSLDRIAYNEQFF

v_gene: TRBV20-1
j_gene: TRBJ2-5
d_gene: .
abundance: few
CDR3nt: TGCAGTGCTAGAGATACGGAGACCCAGTACTTC
CDR3aa: CSARDTETQYF

v_gene: TRBV28
j_gene: TRBJ2-7
d_gene: .
abundance: many
CDR3nt: TGTGCCAGTTTTGACGGGAGAATCTACGAGCAGTACTTC
CDR3aa: CASFDGRIYEQYF

v_gene: TRBV9
j_gene: TRBJ1-6
d_gene: .
abundance: many
CDR3nt: TGTGCCAGCAGCTCCTGGACAGTAAATTCACCCCTCCACTTT
CDR3aa: CASSSWTVNSPLHF

v_gene: TRBV5-1
j_gene: TRBJ1-2
d_gene: .
abundance: .
CDR3nt: TGCGCCAGCAGCATGACGATCAACTATGGCTACACCTTC
CDR3aa: CASSMTINYGYTF

v_gene: TRBV29-1
j_gene: TRBJ1-2
d_gene: .
abundance: many
CDR3nt: TGCAGCGTTGCCGAATTCAAGGGGTATGGCTACACCTTC
CDR3aa: CSVAEFKGYGYTF

v_gene: TRBV10-3
j_gene: TRBJ1-2
d_gene: .
abundance: few
CDR3nt: TGTGCCACCCGATCGCGAGAGGCAAGCGGCTACACCTTC
CDR3aa: CATRSREASGYTF